Each of the 27 T cell receptor beta chains below was sequenced from the same sample in a study of human T cells and chemical hapten exposure (dated by TCRdb to the early 2020s). The library was obtained by RACE. The sequencer listed for this sample is NextSeq 500. TCRdb itself trimmed the public reads at Q25 with fastp, ran MiXCR and retained productive beta chains. CDR3 protein sequences are deduplicated, and each keeps its most common genes and DNA. A total of some 110,000 distinct CDR3 sequences appear in this sample, about 12% of them only once. The ten largest clones add up to roughly 1.6% of the sample. The sample's time point label, in plain terms: pre-sensitization, week 0. The treatment or condition label here, explained by the study, means: therapeutic diphenylcyclopropenone sensitization with weekly scalp DPC. The source material was whole blood, sampled in connection with sensitization to the hapten diphenylcyclopropenone (DPC). The source of these receptors is a woman in her 50s with alopecia areata. Some clones in this sample may be carry-over from other donors' samples.

This clonotype was counted between two and nine times. The CDR3 loop reads CASSLLGLANADTQYF. DNA of the CDR3: TGTGCCAGCAGCTTGTTGGGACTAGCAAATGCGGATACGCAGTATTTT. This sequence joins TRBV5-5 and TRBJ2-3; TRBD2 matches 9 bases. Germline V gene lookup returns CDR1 SGHKS and CDR2 YYEKEE (reference sequence). The CDR3 extends over 16 amino acids. V trimming: 1 base; J trimming: 6 bases; junction bases outside the gene matches: 9. The full variable domain, rest sourced from reference TRBV5-5 and TRBJ2-3, is DAGVTQSPTHLIKTRGQQVTLRCSPISGHKSVSWYQQVLGQGPQFIFQYYEKEERGRGNFPDRFSARQFPNYSSELNVNALLLGDSALYLCASSLLGLANADTQYFGPGTRLTVL.

This clonotype was seen only a few times. The chain employs TRBV3-1 and TRBJ2-1; 8 nucleotides match TRBD1. V shed 3 bases, J shed 8 bases, and the junction held 9 bases outside the gene matches. Germline CDR1 LGHDT, CDR2 YNNKEL (reference sequence). CDR3 length: 15 residues. This CDR3 is CASSQAPGQGYEQFF. CDR3 nucleotide sequence: TGTGCCAGCAGCCAGGCCCCCGGACAGGGCTATGAGCAGTTCTTC.

This clonotype came up many times. The genes are TRBV20-1 and TRBJ2-3, with D maybe TRBD1 (6 bases). This CDR3 is 14 amino acids long. V lost 6 bases and J lost 4, with 17 bases in between. Per the germline V gene, CDR1 is DFQATT and CDR2 is SNEGSKA (reference sequence). CDR3 sequence: CSATDSEGADTQYF. CDR3 DNA: TGCAGTGCAACGGACTCCGAGGGGGCAGATACGCAGTATTTT.

This clonotype was seen ten or more times. The chain recombines TRBV7-2 with TRBJ1-4; D gene unclear. Germline V gives CDR1 SGHTA, CDR2 FQGNSA. This CDR3 spans 13 amino acids. The V end was cut by 3 bases, the J end by 5 bases, with 7 bases between. The CDR3, as DNA: TGTGCCAGCAGCTTTGCCCAAAATGAAAAACTGTTTTTT. It yields the protein CASSFAQNEKLFF.

This clonotype came up a few times. V is TRBV7-9 and J is TRBJ2-3; TRBD1 is a possible D gene (5 bases). Germline V lookup: CDR1 SEHNR, CDR2 FQNEAQ (reference sequence). Trimming pared 3 bases from V and 0 bases from J, leaving 7 bases between. The CDR3 consists of 14 residues. CDR3 nucleotide sequence: TGTGCCAGCAGCTTGCAGGGTAGCACAGATACGCAGTATTTT. Its protein product is CASSLQGSTDTQYF. Using reference TRBV7-9 and TRBJ2-3 for the parts outside the CDR3, the full variable domain is DTGVSQNPRHKITKRGQNVTFRCDPISEHNRLYWYRQTLGQGPEFLTYFQNEAQLEKSRLLSDRFSAERPKGSFSTLEIQRTEQGDSAMYLCASSLQGSTDTQYFGPGTRLTVL.

The gene calls are TRBV2 and TRBJ1-6; D unresolved. Trimming removed 7 bases at V and 7 bases at J, with 14 bases between. CDR1 and CDR2 from the germline V gene are SNHLY and FYNNEI. This CDR3 region has 14 residues. The CDR3 sequence: CASKLSSTNSPLHF. The CDR3 DNA reads as TGTGCCAGCAAACTTTCGTCGACCAATTCACCCCTCCACTTT.

In its sample, this clonotype was seen many times. The chain uses TRBV7-9 and TRBJ2-3, with 10 nucleotides matching TRBD2. J lost 2 bases, V lost 4 bases, and 3 bases had no gene match. CDR3 length: 15 residues. The germline CDR1 and CDR2 sequences are SEHNR and FQNEAQ (reference sequence). The CDR3 bases are TGTGCCAGCAGCTACGGGACTAGCGTCACAGATACGCAGTATTTT. It translates to CASSYGTSVTDTQYF. The full variable domain, its missing parts supplied by reference TRBV7-9 and TRBJ2-3, is DTGVSQNPRHKITKRGQNVTFRCDPISEHNRLYWYRQTLGQGPEFLTYFQNEAQLEKSRLLSDRFSAERPKGSFSTLEIQRTEQGDSAMYLCASSYGTSVTDTQYFGPGTRLTVL.

The CDR3, as DNA: TGCGCCAGCAGCCAAGACATATCGGGGCCTAACTATGGCTACACCTTC. As protein: CASSQDISGPNYGYTF. V usage is TRBV4-3 and J usage is TRBJ1-2; a possible D gene is TRBD1 (5 bases). The CDR3 is 16 amino acids. V was cut by 0 bases and J by 0 bases, with 11 bases left in between. Germline assignment: CDR1 LGHNA and CDR2 YSLEER.

The sample holds a few counts of this clonotype. The chain joins TRBV4-1 to TRBJ1-3; a possible D gene is TRBD1 (6 bases). The V end was cut by 0 bases, the J end by 4 bases, with 10 bases between. The CDR3 has 15 residues. Germline-derived CDR1 and CDR2 are MGHRA and YSYEKL. CDR3 protein: CASSQERQVGNTIYF. Written as DNA, the CDR3 is TGCGCCAGCAGCCAAGAGAGACAGGTCGGAAACACCATATATTTT.

This clonotype was counted only a few times. The CDR3 spells CASSFPPAQETQYF. The CDR3 nucleotides are TGTGCCAGCAGCTTTCCCCCGGCGCAAGAGACCCAGTACTTC. This chain links TRBV7-9 with TRBJ2-5; D uncertain. CDR3 length: 14 residues. The V gene lost 3 bases and the J gene lost 2 bases, with 10 bases spanning the gap. Germline CDR1 reads SEHNR; CDR2 reads FQNEAQ (reference sequence). Combining the CDR3 with reference TRBV7-9 and TRBJ2-5 gives the whole variable domain DTGVSQNPRHKITKRGQNVTFRCDPISEHNRLYWYRQTLGQGPEFLTYFQNEAQLEKSRLLSDRFSAERPKGSFSTLEIQRTEQGDSAMYLCASSFPPAQETQYFGPGTRLLVL.

This clonotype showed up many times. The rearrangement uses TRBV18 and TRBJ1-1, with D perhaps TRBD1 (6 bases). Germline CDR1 and CDR2: KGHSH and LQKENI. The CDR3 is 15 amino acids. Between the trimmed V and J ends, which lost 1 base and 1 base, there was a span of 10 bases. CDR3 protein: CASSPQQGKNTEAFF. CDR3 in DNA: TGTGCCAGCTCACCACAACAGGGAAAGAACACTGAAGCTTTCTTT. Full variable domain (remainder filled in from reference TRBV18 and TRBJ1-1): NAGVMQNPRHLVRRRGQEARLRCSPMKGHSHVYWYRQLPEEGLKFMVYLQKENIIDESGMPKERFSAEFPKEGPSILRIQQVVRGDSAAYFCASSPQQGKNTEAFFGQGTRLTVV.

This clonotype was seen at least ten times. The chain joins TRBV6-6 to TRBJ2-2; 11 nucleotides line up with TRBD2. Germline trimming cut 6 bases from V and 4 bases from J; bases unmatched to any gene: 10. Germline values: CDR1 MNHNY, CDR2 SVGAGI (reference sequence). This CDR3 spans 17 amino acids. The CDR3 DNA reads as TGTGCCAGCAGACCCACGGGACTAGCGGAGGTCACCGGGGAGCTGTTTTTT. Protein: CASRPTGLAEVTGELFF.

At least ten counts were recorded for this clonotype. This sequence joins TRBV20-1 and TRBJ1-1; 7 bases align to TRBD1. CDR3 length: 15 residues. Germline CDR1 is DFQATT and CDR2 is SNEGSKA (reference sequence). Unmatched junction bases numbered 5, after V lost 0 bases and J lost 1 base. CDR3 region: CSARDPQGPNTEAFF. In DNA form, the CDR3 reads TGCAGTGCTAGAGACCCACAGGGGCCGAACACTGAAGCTTTCTTT.

The V call is TRBV9, the J call TRBJ2-2, with D perhaps matching TRBD1 or TRBD2 (5 bases each). V was pared by 10 bases and J by 6 bases, with 19 bases between. CDR1 is SGDLS, CDR2 YYNGEE, per germline. The CDR3 length is 14 residues. The CDR3, as DNA: TGTGCCTCGTCCGGGACCCCGTCCCCCGGGGAGCTGTTTTTT. Translating it yields CASSGTPSPGELFF. Supplemented by reference TRBV9 and TRBJ2-2, the full variable domain reads DSGVTQTPKHLITATGQRVTLRCSPRSGDLSVYWYQQSLDQGLQFLIQYYNGEERAKGNILERFSAQQFPDLHSELNLSSLELGDSALYFCASSGTPSPGELFFGEGSRLTVL.

The chain carries TRBV20-1 and TRBJ1-6; a possible D gene is TRBD1 (5 bases). The CDR3 totals 15 residues. Per germline, CDR1 DFQATT and CDR2 SNEGSKA (reference sequence). Trimming shortened V by 1 base and J by 4 bases, and 11 bases separated the two germline ends. CDR3 DNA sequence: TGCAGTGCTAGAGGGGGCCAGGGTTATAATTCACCCCTCCACTTT. Translating gives CSARGGQGYNSPLHF.

The J gene is TRBJ2-5, the V gene TRBV6-2 or TRBV6-3, with D possibly called TRBD1 or TRBD2 (5 bases each). V shed 5 bases and J shed 5 bases, with 12 bases lying between them. The CDR3 length is 13 residues. Germline values: CDR1 MNHEY, CDR2 SVGEGT. The CDR3 loop is CASSKIGTETQYF. The CDR3 DNA reads TGTGCCAGCAGTAAGATAGGGACGGAGACCCAGTACTTC.

This clonotype was seen a few times. V usage is TRBV2 and J usage is TRBJ2-2, with D perhaps matching TRBD1 (6 bases). Trimming removed 5 bases from V and 0 bases from J, with 13 bases in between. The CDR3 covers 16 residues. Germline CDR1 SNHLY, CDR2 FYNNEI. The CDR3: CASSFTGKANTGELFF. CDR3 nucleotide sequence: TGTGCCAGCAGTTTTACAGGGAAGGCGAACACCGGGGAGCTGTTTTTT.

This clonotype was picked up many times. This chain links TRBV20-1 with TRBJ2-3; TRBD2 agrees at 7 bases. The CDR3 is made up of 15 amino acids. Germline values: CDR1 DFQATT, CDR2 SNEGSKA (reference sequence). Losses at the gene ends were 5 bases for V and 2 bases for J; bases not matched to a gene: 10. The CDR3 nucleotides read TGCAGTGCTCCCCACCTAGCGGAGAACACAGATACGCAGTATTTT. It specifies CSAPHLAENTDTQYF.

The chain is built from TRBV5-1 and TRBJ2-2; 7 bases match TRBD1. The CDR3 runs 17 residues. Trimming at V came to 4 bases and at J to 6 bases, leaving 15 bases not matched to a gene. Germline CDR1 SGHRS, CDR2 YFSETQ. CDR3 sequence reads: CASSLPATGLVAGELFF. The CDR3 DNA sequence: TGCGCCAGCAGCCTCCCCGCGACAGGGCTTGTCGCCGGGGAGCTGTTTTTT.

J is TRBJ2-5 and V is TRBV28; D might be TRBD2 (6 bases). Per germline, CDR1 MDHEN and CDR2 SYDVKM. The CDR3 is made up of 15 amino acids. The germline V and J ends were trimmed by 3 bases and 2 bases, with 13 bases remaining between them. The CDR3 is CASSLHGRGQETQYF. CDR3 nucleotide sequence: TGTGCCAGCAGTTTGCACGGGAGAGGACAAGAGACCCAGTACTTC.

This clonotype was picked up a small number of times. The J gene is TRBJ1-1, the V gene TRBV11-2, with no clear D. The germline V and J ends were trimmed by 1 base and 5 bases, with 11 bases remaining between them. Looked up from germline, CDR1 is SGHAT and CDR2 is FQNNGV. The CDR3 spans 14 residues. The CDR3 DNA reads as TGTGCCAGCAGCTTAGTGAGGAGGCGGACTGAAGCTTTCTTT. It translates to CASSLVRRRTEAFF.

The chain joins TRBV7-2 to TRBJ2-7, with D perhaps matching TRBD2 (6 bases). The germline V gene has CDR1 SGHTA and CDR2 FQGNSA. The CDR3 sequence is 14 residues long. Trimming took 5 bases from V and 1 from J, leaving 12 bases between them. The CDR3 is CASSHDRGSYEQYF. CDR3 DNA sequence: TGTGCCAGCAGCCACGACCGGGGGTCCTACGAGCAGTACTTC. Full variable domain (outside the CDR3, taken from reference TRBV7-2 and TRBJ2-7): GAGVSQSPSNKVTEKGKDVELRCDPISGHTALYWYRQSLGQGLEFLIYFQGNSAPDKSGLPSDRFSAERTGGSVSTLTIQRTQQEDSAVYLCASSHDRGSYEQYFGPGTRLTVT.

This clonotype was detected a few times. V usage is TRBV24-1 and J usage is TRBJ2-3; TRBD2 agrees at 13 bases. Germline V gene data show CDR1 as KGHDR and CDR2 as SFDVKD. The CDR3 runs 18 residues. V was clipped by 3 bases and J by 1 base; unmatched bases: 6. CDR3 protein: CATSDTSGGALGTDTQYF. The DNA for the CDR3 is TGTGCCACCAGTGATACTAGCGGGGGGGCGTTGGGCACAGATACGCAGTATTTT.

V is TRBV7-2 and J is TRBJ1-3; D uncertain. The length of the CDR3 is 14 residues. Germline lookup yields CDR1 SGHTA and CDR2 FQGNSA. The ends were cut back, 3 bases at V and 4 bases at J, with 10 bases in the middle. CDR3 sequence reads: CASSFYGSGNTIYF. The CDR3 nucleotides read TGTGCCAGCAGCTTTTACGGATCCGGAAACACCATATATTTT. The whole variable domain, filled in from reference TRBV7-2 and TRBJ1-3, reads GAGVSQSPSNKVTEKGKDVELRCDPISGHTALYWYRQSLGQGLEFLIYFQGNSAPDKSGLPSDRFSAERTGGSVSTLTIQRTQQEDSAVYLCASSFYGSGNTIYFGEGSWLTVV.

This clonotype was counted ten times or more. This sequence joins TRBV25-1 and TRBJ2-7, with D unclear. The V gene's germline CDR1 is MGHDK and CDR2 SYGVNS. Deletions cut 4 bases from V and 8 bases from J, with 9 bases between. This CDR3 spans 11 amino acids. CDR3 in amino acids: CASSGPVKQYF. The DNA for the CDR3 is TGTGCCAGCAGTGGCCCTGTCAAGCAGTACTTC.

The table lists this clonotype with a few counts. The DNA is left out, because the CDR3 cannot be placed on it with certainty; the CDR3 is given as TCRdb lists it. The gene calls are TRBV7-9 and TRBJ2-2; the table gives TRBD1 as D, unverified against the DNA. The CDR3 numbers 15 amino acids, ends counted. In germline, CDR1 is SEHNR, CDR2 FQNEAQ (reference sequence). The CDR3 spells CASSLETDSSGSCFF.

This clonotype has just a few counts. This sequence joins TRBV7-9 and TRBJ1-5; TRBD1 is a possible D gene (6 bases). V shed 3 bases and J shed 1 base, with 7 bases lying between them. The CDR3 has 14 amino acids. The germline CDR1 and CDR2 sequences are SEHNR and FQNEAQ (reference sequence). CDR3 sequence: CASSFGTSNQPQHF. CDR3 DNA sequence: TGTGCCAGCAGCTTTGGGACAAGCAATCAGCCCCAGCATTTT.